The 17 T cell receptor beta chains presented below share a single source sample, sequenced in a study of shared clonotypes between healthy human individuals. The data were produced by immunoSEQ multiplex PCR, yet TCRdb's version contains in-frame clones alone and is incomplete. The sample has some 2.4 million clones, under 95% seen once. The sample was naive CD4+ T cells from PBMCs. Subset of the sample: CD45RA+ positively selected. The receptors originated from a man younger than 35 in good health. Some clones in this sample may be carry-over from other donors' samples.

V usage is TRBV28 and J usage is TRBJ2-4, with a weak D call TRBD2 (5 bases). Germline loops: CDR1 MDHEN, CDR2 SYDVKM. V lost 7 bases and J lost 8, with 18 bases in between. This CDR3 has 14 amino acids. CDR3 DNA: TGTGCCAGCACCTCCTACGGCCACGGGGACATTCAGTACTTC. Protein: CASTSYGHGDIQYF.

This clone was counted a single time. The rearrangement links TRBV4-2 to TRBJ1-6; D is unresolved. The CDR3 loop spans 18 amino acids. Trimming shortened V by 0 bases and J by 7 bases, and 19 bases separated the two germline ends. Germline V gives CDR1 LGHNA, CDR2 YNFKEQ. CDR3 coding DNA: TGTGCCAGCAGCCAAGAAGGCGCCAGCCCTTACTGGAATTCACCCCTCCACTTT. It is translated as CASSQEGASPYWNSPLHF.

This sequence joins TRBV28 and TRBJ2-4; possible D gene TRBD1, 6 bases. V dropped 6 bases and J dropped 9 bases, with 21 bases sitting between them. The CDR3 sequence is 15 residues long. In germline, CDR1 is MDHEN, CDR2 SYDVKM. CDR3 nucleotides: TGTGCCAGCAGGGAATCCGACAGGTCTTTGGGCATTCAGTACTTC. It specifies CASRESDRSLGIQYF.

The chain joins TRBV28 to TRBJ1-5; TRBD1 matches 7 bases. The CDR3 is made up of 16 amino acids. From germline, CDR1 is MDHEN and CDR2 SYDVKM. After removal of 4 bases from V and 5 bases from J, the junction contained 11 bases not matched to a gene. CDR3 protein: CASSSAIDRVDQPQHF. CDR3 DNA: TGTGCCAGCAGTTCTGCAATTGACAGGGTCGATCAGCCCCAGCATTTT.

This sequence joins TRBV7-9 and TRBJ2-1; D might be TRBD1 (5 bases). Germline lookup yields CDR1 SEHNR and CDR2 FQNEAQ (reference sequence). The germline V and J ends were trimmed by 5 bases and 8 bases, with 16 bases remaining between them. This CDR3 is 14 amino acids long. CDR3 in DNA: TGTGCCAGCAGCCCAGATCCCAGCAGGGATGAGCAGTTCTTC. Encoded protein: CASSPDPSRDEQFF.

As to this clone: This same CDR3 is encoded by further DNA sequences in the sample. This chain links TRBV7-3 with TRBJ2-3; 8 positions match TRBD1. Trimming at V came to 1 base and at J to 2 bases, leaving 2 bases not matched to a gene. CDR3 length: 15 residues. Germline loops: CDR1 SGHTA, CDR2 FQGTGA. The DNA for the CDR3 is TGTGCCAGCAGCTTAAGCAGGGGGCCCACAGATACGCAGTATTTT. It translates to CASSLSRGPTDTQYF.

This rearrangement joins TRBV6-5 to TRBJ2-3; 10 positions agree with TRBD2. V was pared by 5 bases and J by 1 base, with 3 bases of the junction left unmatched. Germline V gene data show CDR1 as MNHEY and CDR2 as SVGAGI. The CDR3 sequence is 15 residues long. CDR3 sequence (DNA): TGTGCCAGCAGTGCCGGACTAGCGGGCACAGATACGCAGTATTTT. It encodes CASSAGLAGTDTQYF.

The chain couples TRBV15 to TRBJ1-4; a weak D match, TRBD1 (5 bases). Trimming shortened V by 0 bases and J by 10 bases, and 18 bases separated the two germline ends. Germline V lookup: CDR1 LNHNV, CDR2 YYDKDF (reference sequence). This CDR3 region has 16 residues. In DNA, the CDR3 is TGTGCCACCAGCAGAGATGTTGACAGATCTACTGGAAAACTGTTTTTT. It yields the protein CATSRDVDRSTGKLFF.

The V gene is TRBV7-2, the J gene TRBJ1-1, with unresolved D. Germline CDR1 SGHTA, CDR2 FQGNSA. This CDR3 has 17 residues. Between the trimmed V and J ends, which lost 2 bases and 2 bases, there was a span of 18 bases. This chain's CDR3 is CASSLFGVLSGNTEAFF. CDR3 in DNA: TGTGCCAGCAGCTTATTCGGAGTTCTGTCAGGAAACACTGAAGCTTTCTTT.

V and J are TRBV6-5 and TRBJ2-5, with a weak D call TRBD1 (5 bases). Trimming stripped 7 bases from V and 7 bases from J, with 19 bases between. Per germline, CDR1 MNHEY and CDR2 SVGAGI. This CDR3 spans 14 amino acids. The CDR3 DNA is TGTGCCAGCACTGGACATCTCCCAAGAGGGACCCAGTACTTC. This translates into CASTGHLPRGTQYF.

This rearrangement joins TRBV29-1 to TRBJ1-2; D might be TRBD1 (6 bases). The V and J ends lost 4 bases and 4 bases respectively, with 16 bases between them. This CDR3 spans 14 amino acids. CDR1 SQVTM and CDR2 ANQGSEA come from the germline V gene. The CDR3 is CSVGDGQSAYGYTF. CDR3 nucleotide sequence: TGCAGCGTTGGGGATGGACAGTCTGCCTATGGCTACACCTTC.

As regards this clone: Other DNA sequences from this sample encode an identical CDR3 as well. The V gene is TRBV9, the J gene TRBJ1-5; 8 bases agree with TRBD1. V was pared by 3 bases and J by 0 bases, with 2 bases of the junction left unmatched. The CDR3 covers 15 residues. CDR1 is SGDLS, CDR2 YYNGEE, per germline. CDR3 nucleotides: TGTGCCAGCAGCGGACAGGGGTCTAGCAATCAGCCCCAGCATTTT. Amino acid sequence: CASSGQGSSNQPQHF. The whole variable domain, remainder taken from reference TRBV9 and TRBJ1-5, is DSGVTQTPKHLITATGQRVTLRCSPRSGDLSVYWYQQSLDQGLQFLIQYYNGEERAKGNILERFSAQQFPDLHSELNLSSLELGDSALYFCASSGQGSSNQPQHFGDGTRLSIL.

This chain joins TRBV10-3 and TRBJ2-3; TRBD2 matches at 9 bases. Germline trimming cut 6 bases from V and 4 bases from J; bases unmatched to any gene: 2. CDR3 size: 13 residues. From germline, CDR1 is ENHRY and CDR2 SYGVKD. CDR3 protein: CAIRAGGADTQYF. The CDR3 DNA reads TGTGCCATCAGGGCGGGGGGGGCAGATACGCAGTATTTT.

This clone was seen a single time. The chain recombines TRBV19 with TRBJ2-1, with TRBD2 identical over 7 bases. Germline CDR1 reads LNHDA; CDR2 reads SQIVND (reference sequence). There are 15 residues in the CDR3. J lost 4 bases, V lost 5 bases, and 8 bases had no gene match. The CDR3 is CASSSKAGPYNEQFF. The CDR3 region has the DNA TGTGCCAGTAGTTCGAAAGCGGGACCTTACAATGAGCAGTTCTTC. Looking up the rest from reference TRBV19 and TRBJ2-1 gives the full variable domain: DGGITQSPKYLFRKEGQNVTLSCEQNLNHDAMYWYRQDPGQGLRLIYYSQIVNDFQKGDIAEGYSVSREKKESFPLTVTSAQKNPTAFYLCASSSKAGPYNEQFFGPGTRLTVL.

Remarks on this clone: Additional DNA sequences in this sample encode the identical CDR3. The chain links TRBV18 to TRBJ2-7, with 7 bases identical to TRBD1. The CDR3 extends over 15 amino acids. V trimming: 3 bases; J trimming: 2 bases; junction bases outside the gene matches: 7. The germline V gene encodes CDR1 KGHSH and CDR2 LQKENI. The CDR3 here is CASSPPGTGAYEQYF. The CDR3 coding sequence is TGTGCCAGCTCACCCCCAGGCACAGGGGCCTACGAGCAGTACTTC.

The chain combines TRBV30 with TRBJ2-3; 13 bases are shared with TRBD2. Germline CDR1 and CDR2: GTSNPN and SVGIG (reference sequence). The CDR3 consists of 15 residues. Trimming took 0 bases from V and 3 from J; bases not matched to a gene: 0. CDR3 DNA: TGTGCCTGGAGTGTGACTAGCGGGAGGACAGATACGCAGTATTTT. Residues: CAWSVTSGRTDTQYF. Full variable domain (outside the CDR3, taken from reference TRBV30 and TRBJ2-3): SQTIHQWPATLVQPVGSPLSLECTVEGTSNPNLYWYRQAAGRGLQLLFYSVGIGQISSEVPQNLSASRPQDRQFILSSKKLLLSDSGFYLCAWSVTSGRTDTQYFGPGTRLTVL.

The CDR3 sequence: CASIPGTGASQPQHF. The CDR3 DNA reads as TGTGCCAGCATCCCCGGGACAGGGGCCTCCCAGCCCCAGCATTTT. This rearrangement joins TRBV6-1 to TRBJ1-5; 10 bases agree with TRBD1. The V and J ends lost 7 bases and 7 bases, in that order; junction bases with no gene match: 10. Germline V gene sequence: CDR1 MNHNS, CDR2 SASEGT. The CDR3 runs 15 residues.